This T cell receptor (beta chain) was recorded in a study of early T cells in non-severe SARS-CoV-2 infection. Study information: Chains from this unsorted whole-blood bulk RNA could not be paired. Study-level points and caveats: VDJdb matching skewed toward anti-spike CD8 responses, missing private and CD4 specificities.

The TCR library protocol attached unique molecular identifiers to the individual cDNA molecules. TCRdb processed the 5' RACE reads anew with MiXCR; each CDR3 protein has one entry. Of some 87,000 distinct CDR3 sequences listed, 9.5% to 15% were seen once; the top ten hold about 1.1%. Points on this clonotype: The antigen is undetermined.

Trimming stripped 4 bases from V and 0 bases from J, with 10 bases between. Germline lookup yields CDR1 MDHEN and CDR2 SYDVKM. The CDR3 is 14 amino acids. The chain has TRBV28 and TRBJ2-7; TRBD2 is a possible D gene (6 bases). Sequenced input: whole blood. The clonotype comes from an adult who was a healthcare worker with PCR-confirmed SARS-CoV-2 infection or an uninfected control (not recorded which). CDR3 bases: TGTGCCAGCAGTTCGCGGGACTTCTCCTACGAGCAGTACTTC. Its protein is CASSSRDFSYEQYF.